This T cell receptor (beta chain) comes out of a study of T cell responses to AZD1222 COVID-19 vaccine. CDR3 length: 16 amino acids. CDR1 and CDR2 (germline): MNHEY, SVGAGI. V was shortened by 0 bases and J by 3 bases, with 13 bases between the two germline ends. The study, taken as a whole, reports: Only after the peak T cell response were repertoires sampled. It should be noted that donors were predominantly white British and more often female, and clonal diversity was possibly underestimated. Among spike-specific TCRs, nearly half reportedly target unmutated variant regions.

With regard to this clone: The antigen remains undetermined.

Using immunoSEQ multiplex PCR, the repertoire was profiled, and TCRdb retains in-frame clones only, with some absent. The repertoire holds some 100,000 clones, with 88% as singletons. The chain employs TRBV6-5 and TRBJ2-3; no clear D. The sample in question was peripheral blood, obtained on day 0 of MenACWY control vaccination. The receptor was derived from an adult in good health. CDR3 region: CASSYSTPSSTDTQYF. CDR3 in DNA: TGTGCCAGCAGTTACTCAACCCCCTCCTCGACAGATACGCAGTATTTT.